This T cell receptor beta chain was sequenced for a study of spatial heterogeneity in lung cancer. Study details: In the raw reads, each unique TCR and UMI combination was present more than ten times on average.

V was pared by 6 bases and J by 6 bases, with 9 bases between. This CDR3 is 12 amino acids long. Per the germline V gene, CDR1 is LNHDA and CDR2 is SQIVND (reference sequence). Comments on this clonotype: Little can be read into the size of this beta chain, an off-target read in a library designed for alpha chains.

Time point in this sample: sample taken at primary tumor resection. The study sequenced unsorted whole RNA from tumor, nontumor lung or frozen PBMC. The donors comprised about 69 untreated early-stage non-small cell lung cancer patients. A single record per CDR3 protein comes from TCRdb applying MiXCR to the 5' RACE reads. The data show roughly 10,000 distinct CDR3 sequences, with roughly 6.3% seen just once and roughly 28% held by the top ten. The material was PBMCs, obtained at surgery. The chain recombines TRBV19 with TRBJ1-5; D remains ambiguous. This TCR came from a male donor with early-stage non-small cell lung cancer. CDR3 coding DNA: TGTGCCAGTAGGGTCGGGAGTCAGCCCCAGCATTTT. This codes for CASRVGSQPQHF.